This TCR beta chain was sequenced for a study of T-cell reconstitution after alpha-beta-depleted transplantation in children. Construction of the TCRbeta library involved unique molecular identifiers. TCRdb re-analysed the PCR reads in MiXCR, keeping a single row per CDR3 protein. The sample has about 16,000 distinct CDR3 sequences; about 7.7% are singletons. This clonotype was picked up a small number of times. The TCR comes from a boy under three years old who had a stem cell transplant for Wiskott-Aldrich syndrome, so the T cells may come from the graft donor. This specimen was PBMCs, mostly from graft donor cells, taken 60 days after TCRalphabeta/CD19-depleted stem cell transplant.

CDR3 DNA: TGCAGTGCTTTGACCCTTGACTACGCGGGAGGTACGCAGTATTTT. Translation gives CSALTLDYAGGTQYF. The chain couples TRBV20-1 to TRBJ2-3; 8 bases fit TRBD2. The ends lost 5 bases at V and 8 bases at J; junction bases unmatched: 15. This CDR3 is 15 amino acids long. From germline, CDR1 is DFQATT and CDR2 SNEGSKA (reference sequence).